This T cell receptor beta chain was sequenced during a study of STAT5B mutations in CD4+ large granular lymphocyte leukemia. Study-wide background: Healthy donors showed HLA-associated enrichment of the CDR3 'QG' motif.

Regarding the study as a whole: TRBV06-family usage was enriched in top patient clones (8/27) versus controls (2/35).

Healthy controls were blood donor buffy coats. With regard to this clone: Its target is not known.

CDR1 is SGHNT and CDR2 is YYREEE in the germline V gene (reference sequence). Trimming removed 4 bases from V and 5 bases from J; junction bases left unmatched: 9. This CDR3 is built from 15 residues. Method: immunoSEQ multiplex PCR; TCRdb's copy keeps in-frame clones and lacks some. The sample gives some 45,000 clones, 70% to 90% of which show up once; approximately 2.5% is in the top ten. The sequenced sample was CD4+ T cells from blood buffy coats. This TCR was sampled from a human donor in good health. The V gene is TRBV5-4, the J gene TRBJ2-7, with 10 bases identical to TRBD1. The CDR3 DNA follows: TGTGCCAGCAGCCGGACAGGGGGATATTTTAACGAGCAGTACTTC. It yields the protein CASSRTGGYFNEQYF.